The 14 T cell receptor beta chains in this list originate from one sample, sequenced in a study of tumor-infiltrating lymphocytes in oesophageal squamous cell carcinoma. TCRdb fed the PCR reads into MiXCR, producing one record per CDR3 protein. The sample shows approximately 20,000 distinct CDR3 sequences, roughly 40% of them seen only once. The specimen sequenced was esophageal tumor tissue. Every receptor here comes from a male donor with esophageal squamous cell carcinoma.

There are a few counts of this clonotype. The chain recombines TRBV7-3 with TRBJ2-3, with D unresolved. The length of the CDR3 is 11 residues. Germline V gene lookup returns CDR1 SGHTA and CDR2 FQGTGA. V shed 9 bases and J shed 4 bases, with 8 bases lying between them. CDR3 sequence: CASGFADTQYF. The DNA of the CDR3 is TGTGCCAGTGGGTTTGCAGATACGCAGTATTTT.

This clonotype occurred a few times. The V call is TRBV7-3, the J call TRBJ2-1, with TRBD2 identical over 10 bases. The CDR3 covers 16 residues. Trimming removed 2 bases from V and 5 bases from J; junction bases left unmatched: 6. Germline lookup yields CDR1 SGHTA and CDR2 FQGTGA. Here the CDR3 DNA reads TGTGCCAGCAGCTTAGGATCTAGCGGGGGACACAATGAGCAGTTCTTC. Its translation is CASSLGSSGGHNEQFF.

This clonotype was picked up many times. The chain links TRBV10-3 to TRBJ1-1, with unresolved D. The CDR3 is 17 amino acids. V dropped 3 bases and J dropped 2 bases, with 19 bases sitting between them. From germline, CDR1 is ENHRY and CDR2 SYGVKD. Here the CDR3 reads CAISDPGYGTANTEAFF. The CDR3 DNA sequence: TGTGCCATCAGTGATCCGGGGTATGGCACCGCCAACACTGAAGCTTTCTTT.

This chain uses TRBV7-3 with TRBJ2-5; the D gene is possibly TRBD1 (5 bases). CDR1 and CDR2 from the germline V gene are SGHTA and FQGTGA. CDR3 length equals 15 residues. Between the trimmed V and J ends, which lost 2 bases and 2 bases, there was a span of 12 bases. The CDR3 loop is CASSLWSGPQETQYF. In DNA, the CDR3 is TGTGCCAGCAGCTTATGGTCAGGGCCGCAAGAGACCCAGTACTTC.

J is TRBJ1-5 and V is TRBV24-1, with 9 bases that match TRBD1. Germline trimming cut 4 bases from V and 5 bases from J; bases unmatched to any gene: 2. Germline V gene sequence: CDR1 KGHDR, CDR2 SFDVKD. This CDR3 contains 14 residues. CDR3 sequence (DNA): TGTGCCACCAGTGACAGACAGGGGGATCAGCCCCAGCATTTT. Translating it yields CATSDRQGDQPQHF.

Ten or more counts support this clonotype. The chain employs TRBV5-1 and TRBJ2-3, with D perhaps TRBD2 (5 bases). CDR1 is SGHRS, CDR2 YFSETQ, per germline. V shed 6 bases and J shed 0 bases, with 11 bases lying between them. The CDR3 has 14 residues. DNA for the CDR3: TGCGCCAGCAAACAGCGGATCAGCACAGATACGCAGTATTTT. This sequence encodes CASKQRISTDTQYF. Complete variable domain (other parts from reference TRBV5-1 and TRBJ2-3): KAGVTQTPRYLIKTRGQQVTLSCSPISGHRSVSWYQQTPGQGLQFLFEYFSETQRNKGNFPGRFSGRQFSNSRSEMNVSTLELGDSALYLCASKQRISTDTQYFGPGTRLTVL.

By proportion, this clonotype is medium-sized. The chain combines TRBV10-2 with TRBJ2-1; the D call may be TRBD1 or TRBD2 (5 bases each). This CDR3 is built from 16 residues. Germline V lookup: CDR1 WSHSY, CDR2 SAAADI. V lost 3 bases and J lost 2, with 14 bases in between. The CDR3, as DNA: TGCGCCAGCAGTGAACTTCGGGGCTATACCTACAATGAGCAGTTCTTC. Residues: CASSELRGYTYNEQFF.

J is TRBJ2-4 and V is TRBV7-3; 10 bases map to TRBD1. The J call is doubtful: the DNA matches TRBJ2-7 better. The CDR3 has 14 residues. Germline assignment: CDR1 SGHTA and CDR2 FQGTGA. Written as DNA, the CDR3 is TGTGCCAGCAGCCAACGGGGGACAGGGGACGAGCAGTACTTC. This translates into CASSQRGTGDEQYF.

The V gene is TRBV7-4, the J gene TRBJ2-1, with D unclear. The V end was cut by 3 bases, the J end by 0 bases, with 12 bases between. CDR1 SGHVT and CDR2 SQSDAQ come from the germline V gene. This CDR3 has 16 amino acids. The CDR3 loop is CASSFIGVSSYNEQFF. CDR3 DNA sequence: TGTGCCAGCAGCTTTATCGGCGTCAGCTCCTACAATGAGCAGTTCTTC.

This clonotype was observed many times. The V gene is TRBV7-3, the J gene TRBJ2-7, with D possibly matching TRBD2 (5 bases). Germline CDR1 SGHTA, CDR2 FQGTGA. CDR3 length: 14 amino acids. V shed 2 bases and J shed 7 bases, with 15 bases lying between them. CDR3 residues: CASSLEGDYNEQYF. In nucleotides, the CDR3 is TGTGCCAGCAGCTTAGAGGGAGACTACAATGAGCAGTACTTC.

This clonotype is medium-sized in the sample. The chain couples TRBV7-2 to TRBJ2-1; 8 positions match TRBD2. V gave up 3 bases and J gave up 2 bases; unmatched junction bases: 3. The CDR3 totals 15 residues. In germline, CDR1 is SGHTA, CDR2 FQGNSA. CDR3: CASSFFSGTYNEQFF. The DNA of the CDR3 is TGTGCCAGCAGCTTCTTTAGCGGGACCTACAATGAGCAGTTCTTC.

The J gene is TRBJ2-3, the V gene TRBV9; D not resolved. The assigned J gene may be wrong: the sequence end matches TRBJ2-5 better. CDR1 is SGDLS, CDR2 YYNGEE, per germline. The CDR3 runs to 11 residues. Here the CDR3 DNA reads TGTGCCAGCTGGAATCTAGAGACCCAGTACTTC. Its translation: CASWNLETQYF.

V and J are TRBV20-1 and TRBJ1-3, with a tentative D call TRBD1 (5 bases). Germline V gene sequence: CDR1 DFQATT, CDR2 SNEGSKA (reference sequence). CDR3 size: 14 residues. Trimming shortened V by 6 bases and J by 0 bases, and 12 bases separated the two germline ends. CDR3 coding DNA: TGCAGTGCGGGCAGGGTTTCCTCTGGAAACACCATATATTTT. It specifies CSAGRVSSGNTIYF.

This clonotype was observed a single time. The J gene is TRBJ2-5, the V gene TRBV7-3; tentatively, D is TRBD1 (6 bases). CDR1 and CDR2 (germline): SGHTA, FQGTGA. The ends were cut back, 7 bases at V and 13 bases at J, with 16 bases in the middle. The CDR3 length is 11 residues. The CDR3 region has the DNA TGTGCCAGCACCTCGCCCGGGACATCGTACTTC. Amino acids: CASTSPGTSYF.